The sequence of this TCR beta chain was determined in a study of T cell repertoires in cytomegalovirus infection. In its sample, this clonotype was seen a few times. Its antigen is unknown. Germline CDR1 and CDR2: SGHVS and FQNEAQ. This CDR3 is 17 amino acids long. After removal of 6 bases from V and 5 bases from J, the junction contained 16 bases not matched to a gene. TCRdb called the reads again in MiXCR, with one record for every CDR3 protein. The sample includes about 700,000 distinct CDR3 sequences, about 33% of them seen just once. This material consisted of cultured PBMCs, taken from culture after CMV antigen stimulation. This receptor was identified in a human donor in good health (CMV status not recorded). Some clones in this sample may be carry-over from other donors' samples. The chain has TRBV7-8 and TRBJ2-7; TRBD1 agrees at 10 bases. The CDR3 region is CASSGTGVSQSDHEQYF. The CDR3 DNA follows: TGTGCCAGCAGTGGGACAGGGGTCTCCCAATCCGACCACGAGCAGTACTTC.